A single sample is the source of the 9 T cell receptor beta chains below, sequenced in a study of OX40 agonist ivuxolimab in advanced cancers. TCRdb's copy holds only in-frame clones and misses some; the assay was immunoSEQ multiplex PCR. The sample lists about 49,000 clones, about 88% seen once, with approximately 1.6% in the top ten. The input for sequencing was CD4+ or CD8+ T cells sorted from blood, taken in a trial of the OX40 agonist ivuxolimab. The receptors here all came from an adult with an advanced solid tumor such as melanoma, head and neck, liver or kidney cancer.

The chain carries TRBV9 and TRBJ2-7; D remains ambiguous. The CDR3 loop spans 15 amino acids. Between the trimmed V and J ends, which lost 0 bases and 1 base, there was a span of 11 bases. The germline V gene encodes CDR1 SGDLS and CDR2 YYNGEE. DNA for the CDR3: TGTGCCAGCAGCGTAGATGGGGTCTCATCCTACGAGCAGTACTTC. Amino acids: CASSVDGVSSYEQYF.

CDR3 bases: TGCGCCAGCAGCTTGGCACCGAACACCGGGGAGCTGTTTTTT. It is translated as CASSLAPNTGELFF. V is TRBV5-1 and J is TRBJ2-2; D remains unclear. V was clipped by 0 bases and J by 0 bases, with 3 bases between them. Germline V gene sequence: CDR1 SGHRS, CDR2 YFSETQ. The CDR3 runs to 14 residues.

Of note for this clone: One end of the junction does not line up with germline, which may come from a read error. This sequence joins TRBV5-4 and TRBJ1-3; maybe TRBD1 (5 bases). The CDR3 has 15 residues. Germline values: CDR1 SGHNT, CDR2 YYREEE (reference sequence). The CDR3 sequence: CASSQDSAPGNTIYF. CDR3 bases: TGCGCCAGCAGCCAAGACAGTGCTCCTGGAAACACCATATATTTT.

This clone was seen a single time. The chain links TRBV28 to TRBJ2-7; 10 nucleotides agree with TRBD1. This CDR3 region has 16 residues. V lost 5 bases and J lost 7; bases outside the gene matches: 14. Germline values: CDR1 MDHEN, CDR2 SYDVKM. CDR3 amino acids: CASSIRLGQGVYEQYF. DNA for the CDR3: TGTGCCAGCAGTATCCGTCTAGGACAGGGGGTGTATGAGCAGTACTTC.

The J gene is TRBJ2-1, the V gene TRBV7-2, with no clear D. Germline V gene lookup returns CDR1 SGHTA and CDR2 FQGNSA. The ends were cut back, 2 bases at V and 9 bases at J, with 8 bases in the middle. The CDR3 contains 12 residues. The CDR3 nucleotides are TGTGCCAGCAGCTTAATGTCTCCTGAGCAGTTCTTC. Translating it yields CASSLMSPEQFF.

This rearrangement joins TRBV9 to TRBJ1-4; unclear D gene. The CDR3 sequence is 15 residues long. From germline, CDR1 is SGDLS and CDR2 YYNGEE. Trimming took off 2 bases at V and 6 bases at J, with 14 bases between the two ends. The CDR3 coding sequence is TGTGCCAGCAGCGTTACCGGAGAGGCCTATGAAAAACTGTTTTTT. It yields the protein CASSVTGEAYEKLFF.

This rearrangement joins TRBV27 to TRBJ2-1; D unresolved. Germline V lookup: CDR1 MNHEY, CDR2 SMNVEV (reference sequence). V was shortened by 1 base and J by 6 bases, with 10 bases between the two germline ends. This CDR3 comprises 14 residues. The CDR3, as DNA: TGTGCCAGCAGTTTATTCGGGCCGACCAATGAGCAGTTCTTC. This sequence encodes CASSLFGPTNEQFF.

The table lists this clone with a count of one. The gene calls are TRBV19 and TRBJ2-1; 8 positions match TRBD1. Germline assignment: CDR1 LNHDA and CDR2 SQIVND (reference sequence). This CDR3 comprises 14 residues. J lost 8 bases, V lost 3 bases, and 6 bases had no gene match. CDR3 residues: CASSMVQGEDEQFF. The CDR3 region has the DNA TGTGCCAGTAGTATGGTACAGGGGGAGGATGAGCAGTTCTTC.

This sequence joins TRBV4-3 and TRBJ2-2; 8 bases are a match to TRBD2. V lost 1 base to trimming and J lost 5 bases; unmatched junction nucleotides: 3. CDR3 length: 15 residues. Germline V gives CDR1 LGHNA, CDR2 YSLEER. The DNA of the CDR3 is TGCGCCAGCAGCCAAGGGGCTAGCGGGACCGGGGAGCTGTTTTTT. Protein sequence: CASSQGASGTGELFF.